The clone carrying this T cell receptor (beta chain) has a handful of counts. Antigen specificity is unknown. This table comes from immunoSEQ multiplex PCR, and its TCRdb copy is limited to in-frame clones, with some not included. The sample includes more than 55,000 clones, 80% to 85% of them seen just once. This sample was taken from a study of a mutant IDH1 vaccine in newly diagnosed glioma. Study-level information: In some groups vaccination began 4-6 weeks post-radiotherapy; others received it with temozolomide. Every participant had undergone radiotherapy, temozolomide, or both before, and most underwent both.

V dropped 3 bases and J dropped 7; count of bases not matched to a gene: 6. The CDR3 is 13 amino acids. Germline-derived CDR1 and CDR2 are SGHRS and YFSETQ. The time point here: week 35, safety follow-up. Vaccine doses each comprised 300 ug of mutant IDH1 20-mer peptide, with topical imiquimod. This TCR came from a man aged 25 to 40 with glioma. Sequences were derived from PBMCs, sampled from a glioma patient whose treatment included an IDH1 peptide vaccine. V usage is TRBV5-1 and J usage is TRBJ1-2; 7 nucleotides agree with TRBD1. CDR3 bases: TGCGCCAGCAGCTCAACAGGGGAGGGTGGCTACACCTTC. This sequence encodes CASSSTGEGGYTF.